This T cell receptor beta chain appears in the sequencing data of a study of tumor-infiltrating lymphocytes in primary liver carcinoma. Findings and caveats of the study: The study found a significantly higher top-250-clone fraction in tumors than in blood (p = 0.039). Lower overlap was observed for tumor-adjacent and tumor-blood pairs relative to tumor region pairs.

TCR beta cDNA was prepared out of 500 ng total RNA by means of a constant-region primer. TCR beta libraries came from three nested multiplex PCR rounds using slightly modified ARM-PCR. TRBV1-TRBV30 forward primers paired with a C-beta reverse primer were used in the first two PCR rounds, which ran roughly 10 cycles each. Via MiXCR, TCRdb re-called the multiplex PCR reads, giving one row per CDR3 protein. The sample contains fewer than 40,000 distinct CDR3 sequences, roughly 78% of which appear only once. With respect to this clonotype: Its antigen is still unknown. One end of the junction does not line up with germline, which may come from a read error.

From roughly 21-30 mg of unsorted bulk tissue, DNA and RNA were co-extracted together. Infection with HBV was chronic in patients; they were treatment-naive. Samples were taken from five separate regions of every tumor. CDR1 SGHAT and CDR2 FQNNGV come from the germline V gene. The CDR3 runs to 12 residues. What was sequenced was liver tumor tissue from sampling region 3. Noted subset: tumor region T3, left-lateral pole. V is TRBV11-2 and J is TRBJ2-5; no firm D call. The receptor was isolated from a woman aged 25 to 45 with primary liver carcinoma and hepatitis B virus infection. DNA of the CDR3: TGTGCCGGCAGCTTGGGGATAGAGATCCAGTACTTC. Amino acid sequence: CAGSLGIEIQYF.